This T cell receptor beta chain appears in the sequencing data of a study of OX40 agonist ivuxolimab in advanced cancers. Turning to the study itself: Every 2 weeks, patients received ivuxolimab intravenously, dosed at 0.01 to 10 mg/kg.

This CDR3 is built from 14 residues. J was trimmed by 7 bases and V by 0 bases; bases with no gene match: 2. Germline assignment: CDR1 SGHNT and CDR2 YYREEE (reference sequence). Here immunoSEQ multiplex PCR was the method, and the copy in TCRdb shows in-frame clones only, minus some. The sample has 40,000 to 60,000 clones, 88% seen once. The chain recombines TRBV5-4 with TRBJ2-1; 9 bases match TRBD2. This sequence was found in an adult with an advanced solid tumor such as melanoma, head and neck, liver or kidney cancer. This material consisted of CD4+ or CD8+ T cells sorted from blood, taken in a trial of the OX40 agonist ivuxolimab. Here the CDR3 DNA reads TGTGCCAGCAGCTTGGGTACTAGCGGGAATGAGCAGTTCTTC. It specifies CASSLGTSGNEQFF. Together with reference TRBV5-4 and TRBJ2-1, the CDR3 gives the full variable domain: ETGVTQSPTHLIKTRGQQVTLRCSSQSGHNTVSWYQQALGQGPQFIFQYYREEENGRGNFPPRFSGLQFPNYSSELNVNALELDDSALYLCASSLGTSGNEQFFGPGTRLTVL.